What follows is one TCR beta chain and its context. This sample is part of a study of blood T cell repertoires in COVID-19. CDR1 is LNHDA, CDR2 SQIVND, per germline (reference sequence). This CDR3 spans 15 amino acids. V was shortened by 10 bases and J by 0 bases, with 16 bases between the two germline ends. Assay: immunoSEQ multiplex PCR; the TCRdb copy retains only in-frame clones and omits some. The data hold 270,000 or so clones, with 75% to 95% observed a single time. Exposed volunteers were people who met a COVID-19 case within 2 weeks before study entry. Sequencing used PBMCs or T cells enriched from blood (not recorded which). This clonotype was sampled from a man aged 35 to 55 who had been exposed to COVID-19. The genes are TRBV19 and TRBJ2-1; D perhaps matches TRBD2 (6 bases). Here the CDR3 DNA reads TGTGCCACCTATCCTACCGGGGGCTCCTACAATGAGCAGTTCTTC. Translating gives CATYPTGGSYNEQFF. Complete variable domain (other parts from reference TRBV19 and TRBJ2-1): DGGITQSPKYLFRKEGQNVTLSCEQNLNHDAMYWYRQDPGQGLRLIYYSQIVNDFQKGDIAEGYSVSREKKESFPLTVTSAQKNPTAFYLCATYPTGGSYNEQFFGPGTRLTVL.